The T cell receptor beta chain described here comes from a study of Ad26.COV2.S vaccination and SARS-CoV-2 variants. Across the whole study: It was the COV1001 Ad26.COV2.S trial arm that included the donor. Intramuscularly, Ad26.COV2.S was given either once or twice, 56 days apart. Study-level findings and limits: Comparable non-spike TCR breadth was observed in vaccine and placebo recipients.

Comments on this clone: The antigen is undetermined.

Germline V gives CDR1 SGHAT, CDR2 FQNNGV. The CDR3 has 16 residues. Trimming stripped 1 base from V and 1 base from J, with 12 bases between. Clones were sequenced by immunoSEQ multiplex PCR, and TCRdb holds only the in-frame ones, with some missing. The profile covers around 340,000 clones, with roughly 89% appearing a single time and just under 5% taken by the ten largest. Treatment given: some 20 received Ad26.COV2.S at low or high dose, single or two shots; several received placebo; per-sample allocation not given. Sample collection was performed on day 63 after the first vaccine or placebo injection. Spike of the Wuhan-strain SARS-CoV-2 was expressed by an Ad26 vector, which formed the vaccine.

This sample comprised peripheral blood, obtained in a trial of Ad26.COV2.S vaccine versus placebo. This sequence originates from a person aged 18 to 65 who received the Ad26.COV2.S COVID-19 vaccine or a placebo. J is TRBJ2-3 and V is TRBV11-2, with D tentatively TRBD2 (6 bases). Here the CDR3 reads CASSLVSWEGTDTQYF. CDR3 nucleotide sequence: TGTGCCAGCAGCTTAGTTTCGTGGGAGGGCACAGATACGCAGTATTTT.